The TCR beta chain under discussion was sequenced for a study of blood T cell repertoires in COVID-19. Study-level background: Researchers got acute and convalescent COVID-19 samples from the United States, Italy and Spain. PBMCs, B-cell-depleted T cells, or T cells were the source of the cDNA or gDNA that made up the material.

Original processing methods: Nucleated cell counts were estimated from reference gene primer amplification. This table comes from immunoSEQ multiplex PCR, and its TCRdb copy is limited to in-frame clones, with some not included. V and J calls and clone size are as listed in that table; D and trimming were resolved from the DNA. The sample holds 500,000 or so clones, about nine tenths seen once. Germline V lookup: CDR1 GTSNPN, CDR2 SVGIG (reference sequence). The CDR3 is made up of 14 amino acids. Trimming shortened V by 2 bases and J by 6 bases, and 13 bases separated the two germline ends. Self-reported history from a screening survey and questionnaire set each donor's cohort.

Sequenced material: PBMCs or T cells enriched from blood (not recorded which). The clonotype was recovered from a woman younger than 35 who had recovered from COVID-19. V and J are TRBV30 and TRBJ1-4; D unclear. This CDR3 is CAWSKARKDEKLFF. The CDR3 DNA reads TGTGCCTGGAGTAAGGCGAGGAAGGATGAAAAACTGTTTTTT.